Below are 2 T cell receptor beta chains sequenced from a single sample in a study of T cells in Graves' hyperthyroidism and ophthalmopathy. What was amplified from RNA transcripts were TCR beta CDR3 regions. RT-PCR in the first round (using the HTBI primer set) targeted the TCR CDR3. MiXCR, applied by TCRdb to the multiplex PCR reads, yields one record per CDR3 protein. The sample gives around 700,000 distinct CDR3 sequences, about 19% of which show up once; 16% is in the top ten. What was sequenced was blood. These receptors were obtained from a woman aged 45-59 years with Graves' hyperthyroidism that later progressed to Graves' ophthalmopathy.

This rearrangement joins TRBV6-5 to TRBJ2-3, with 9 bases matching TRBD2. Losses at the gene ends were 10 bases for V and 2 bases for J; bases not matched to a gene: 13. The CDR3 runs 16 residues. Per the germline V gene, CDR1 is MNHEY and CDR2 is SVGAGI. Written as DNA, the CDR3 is TGTGCCACCAACCGGGGGCTAGCGGGGTACACAGATACGCAGTATTTT. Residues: CATNRGLAGYTDTQYF.

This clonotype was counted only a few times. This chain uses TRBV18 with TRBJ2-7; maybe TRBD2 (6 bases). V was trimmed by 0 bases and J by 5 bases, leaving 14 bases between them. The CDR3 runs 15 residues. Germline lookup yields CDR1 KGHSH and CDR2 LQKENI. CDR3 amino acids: CASSPPEGIENEQYF. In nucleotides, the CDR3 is TGTGCCAGCTCACCACCGGAGGGTATAGAGAACGAGCAGTACTTC.